This T cell receptor (beta chain) was identified in a study of regulatory T cells in long-lasting Graves disease. Study results and caveats: It was in persistent disease that TRBV28, TRBJ1-2 and TRBJ2-5 were favored.

This clonotype was counted ten times or more. Its specificity is unknown. Germline V lookup: CDR1 LGHNT, CDR2 FRNRAP. This CDR3 has 16 residues. V shed 4 bases and J shed 0 bases, with 14 bases lying between them. Sequencing libraries for TCR beta were prepared with iRepertoire HTBI primers and Arm-PCR of CDR3 regions. TCRdb recomputed calls from the multiplex PCR reads with MiXCR, one row per CDR3 protein. The sample holds a few hundred thousand distinct CDR3 sequences, around 16% seen once. Time point described: newly diagnosed GD, antithyroid drugs for less than 3 months. RNA from PBMCs was the source of the TCR library.

The chain combines TRBV12-5 with TRBJ2-3; weak D call: TRBD2 (5 bases). The specimen was peripheral blood mononuclear cells (PBMCs), collected at new diagnosis, from a patient treated with antithyroid drugs. The TCR was taken from a female donor with Graves disease. This CDR3 reads CASGSPLVGSTDTQYF. The CDR3 DNA follows: TGTGCTAGTGGTTCCCCACTAGTGGGAAGCACAGATACGCAGTATTTT.